The clone carrying this T cell receptor beta chain has more than one count but fewer than ten. The antigen remains unidentified. The data are from a study of cytomegalovirus exposure and HLA in healthy donors. Study as a whole: In a later analysis, it was reported that the roughly 130 validation repertoires had been produced on the same platform as the 690 or so repertoires belonging to the first cohort. General study points: Through in vitro validation, three CMV-associated chains were shown to be specific for CMV antigens. Cytomegalovirus-associated status was assigned to 164 TCR beta chains. In the 95 to 150 validation repertoires, a later analysis found that first-cohort TCR clusters tended to co-occur.

The assay was immunoSEQ multiplex PCR, and TCRdb's table has in-frame clones only and misses some. The sample has about 220,000 clones; almost 90% are singletons. The origin of this receptor is a woman aged 18-29 years in good health and CMV-seronegative. Material for sequencing was PBMCs.

The CDR3 coding sequence is TGTGCCAGCAGTATACAGGGGGGTGGCTACACCTTC. As protein: CASSIQGGGYTF. The chain couples TRBV28 to TRBJ1-2, with 8 bases matching TRBD1. Looked up from germline, CDR1 is MDHEN and CDR2 is SYDVKM. V lost 5 bases to trimming and J lost 7 bases; unmatched junction nucleotides: 3. CDR3 length: 12 residues.